The following is a TCR beta chain sequence with its context. Its antigen remains unidentified. One end of the junction is discordant with germline, which a read error may explain. The entry originates in a study of shared clonotypes between healthy human individuals. Study-wide results and limits: In contrast to clonotypes shared by all four donors, non-shared clonotypes had lower generation probabilities.

Produced via immunoSEQ multiplex PCR; TCRdb's table is partial and in-frame only. The sample includes 950,000 to 1,100,000 clones, about 80% of them seen just once. CDR3 length: 14 residues. Germline CDR1 reads SGHRS; CDR2 reads YFSETQ. The clonotype originates from a man in his late teens or twenties in good health. Sample: memory CD4+ T cells sorted from blood. Subset meaning: CD45RA-negative fraction. The chain has TRBV5-1 and TRBJ1-2; 9 positions agree with TRBD1. CDR3 residues: CASSLGQGGNGYTF. The CDR3, as DNA: TGCGCCAGCAGTTTGGGACAGGGAGGGAATGGCTACACCTTC.